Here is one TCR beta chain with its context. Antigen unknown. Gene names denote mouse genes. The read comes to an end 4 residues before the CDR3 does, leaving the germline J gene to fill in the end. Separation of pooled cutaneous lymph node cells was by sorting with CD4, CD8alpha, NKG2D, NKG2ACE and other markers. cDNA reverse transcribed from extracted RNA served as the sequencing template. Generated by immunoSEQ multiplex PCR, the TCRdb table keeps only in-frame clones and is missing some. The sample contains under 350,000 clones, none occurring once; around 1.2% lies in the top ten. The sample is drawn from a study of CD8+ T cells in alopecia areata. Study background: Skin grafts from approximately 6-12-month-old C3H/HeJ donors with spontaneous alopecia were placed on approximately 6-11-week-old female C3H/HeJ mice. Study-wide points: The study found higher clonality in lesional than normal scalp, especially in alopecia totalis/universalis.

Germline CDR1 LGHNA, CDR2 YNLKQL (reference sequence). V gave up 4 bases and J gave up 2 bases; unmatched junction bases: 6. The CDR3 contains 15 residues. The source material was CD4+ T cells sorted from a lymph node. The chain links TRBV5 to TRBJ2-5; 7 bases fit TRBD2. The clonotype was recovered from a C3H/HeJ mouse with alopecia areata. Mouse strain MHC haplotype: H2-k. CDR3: CASSPDWIGQDTQYF. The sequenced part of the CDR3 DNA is TGTGCCAGCAGCCCGGACTGGATCGGCCAAGAC.